This T cell receptor beta chain was identified during a study of T cells in Graves' hyperthyroidism and ophthalmopathy. Study-level information: Blood from the periphery was taken at initial diagnosis, before any treatment.

J gave up 3 bases and V 5 bases, and 10 bases lay outside the gene matches. The CDR3 length is 17 residues. Patients between 18 and 65 years old had hyperthyroidism, newly diagnosed and lasting under 2 months. Amplification of TCR beta CDR3 regions was performed using RNA transcripts as template. First-round RT-PCR of the TCR CDR3 relied on the HTBI primer set. Each CDR3 protein gets one entry after TCRdb re-called the multiplex PCR reads with MiXCR. The data contain 500,000 to 750,000 distinct CDR3 sequences, around 16% of them singletons. This clonotype has ten or more counts. Sequenced: blood. The source is a woman under 40 with Graves' hyperthyroidism. J is TRBJ1-1 and V is TRBV12-3 or TRBV12-4, with 12 nucleotides matching TRBD1. The CDR3 spells CASSLYGTGGAHTEAFF. In DNA, the CDR3 is TGTGCCAGCAGTCTATACGGGACAGGGGGCGCACACACTGAAGCTTTCTTT.